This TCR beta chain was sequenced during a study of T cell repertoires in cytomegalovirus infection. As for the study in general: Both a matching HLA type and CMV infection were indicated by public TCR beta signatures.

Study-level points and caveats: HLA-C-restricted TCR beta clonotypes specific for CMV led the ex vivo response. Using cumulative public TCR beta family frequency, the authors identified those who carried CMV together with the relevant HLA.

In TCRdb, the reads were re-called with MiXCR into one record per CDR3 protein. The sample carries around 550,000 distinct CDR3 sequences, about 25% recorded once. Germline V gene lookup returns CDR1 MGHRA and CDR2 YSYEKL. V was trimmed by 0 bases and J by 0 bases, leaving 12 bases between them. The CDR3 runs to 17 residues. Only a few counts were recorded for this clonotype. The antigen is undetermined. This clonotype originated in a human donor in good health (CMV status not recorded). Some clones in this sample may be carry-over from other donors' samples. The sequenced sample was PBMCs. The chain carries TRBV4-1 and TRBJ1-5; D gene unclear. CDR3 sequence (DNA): TGCGCCAGCAGCCAAGATGGGGTGGGGTATAGCAATCAGCCCCAGCATTTT. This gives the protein CASSQDGVGYSNQPQHF.